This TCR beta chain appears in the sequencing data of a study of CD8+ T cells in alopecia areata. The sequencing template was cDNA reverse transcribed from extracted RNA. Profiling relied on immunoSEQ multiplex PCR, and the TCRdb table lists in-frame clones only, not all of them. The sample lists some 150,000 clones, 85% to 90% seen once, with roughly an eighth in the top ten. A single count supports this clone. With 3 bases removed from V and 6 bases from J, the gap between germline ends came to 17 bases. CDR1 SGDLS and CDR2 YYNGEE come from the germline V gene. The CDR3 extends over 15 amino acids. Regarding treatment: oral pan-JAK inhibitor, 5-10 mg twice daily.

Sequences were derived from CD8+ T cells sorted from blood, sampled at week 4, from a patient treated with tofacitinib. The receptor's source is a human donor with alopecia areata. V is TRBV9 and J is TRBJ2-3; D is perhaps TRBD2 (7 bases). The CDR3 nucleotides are TGTGCCAGCAGCGCACCCGGCGGGGGCCAGGATACGCAGTATTTT. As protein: CASSAPGGGQDTQYF.